The 22 T cell receptor beta chains in this list originate from one sample, sequenced in a study of T cell responses to AZD1222 COVID-19 vaccine. Profiled with immunoSEQ multiplex PCR; TCRdb holds only in-frame clones, not every one. The profile shows under 140,000 clones, roughly 92% of them singletons. The material was peripheral blood, obtained 28 days after the second AZD1222 dose. Receptor source: an adult who received the AZD1222 COVID-19 vaccine.

As concerns this clone: This specimen includes other DNA sequences encoding the same CDR3. This rearrangement joins TRBV10-3 to TRBJ1-2; 12 nucleotides agree with TRBD1. CDR1 and CDR2 from the germline V gene are ENHRY and SYGVKD. The J segment lost 7 bases and the V segment lost 5 bases, leaving 5 bases of the junction unmatched. CDR3 length: 14 residues. In DNA, the CDR3 is TGTGCCATCAGTTCGGGACAGGGGGCGCCTGGCTACACCTTC. Protein sequence: CAISSGQGAPGYTF.

J is TRBJ2-1 and V is TRBV7-2, with D perhaps TRBD1 (6 bases). This CDR3 spans 14 amino acids. V was cut by 6 bases and J by 8 bases, with 17 bases left in between. The V gene's germline CDR1 is SGHTA and CDR2 FQGNSA. The CDR3 sequence: CASRHTGLRDEQFF. The CDR3 DNA sequence: TGTGCCAGCAGACATACAGGGCTGAGGGATGAGCAGTTCTTC.

The rearrangement links TRBV4-2 to TRBJ1-4, with TRBD1 matching over 7 bases. J gave up 7 bases and V 0 bases, and 5 bases lay outside the gene matches. This CDR3 comprises 15 residues. Germline values: CDR1 LGHNA, CDR2 YNFKEQ. The CDR3 protein is CASSQDGQGGEKLFF. The CDR3, as DNA: TGTGCCAGCAGCCAAGATGGGCAGGGGGGTGAAAAACTGTTTTTT.

The chain carries TRBV7-2 and TRBJ1-6, with 8 positions matching TRBD1. CDR1 is SGHTA, CDR2 FQGNSA, per germline. The junction had 9 bases not matched to a gene; V was cut back by 5 bases and J by 6 bases. The CDR3 consists of 16 residues. The DNA of the CDR3 is TGTGCCAGCAGCCCACGCGGACAGGGTGCTAATTCACCCCTCCACTTT. Its protein product is CASSPRGQGANSPLHF.

The chain employs TRBV28 and TRBJ2-7; D remains ambiguous. The CDR3 runs 12 residues. In germline, CDR1 is MDHEN, CDR2 SYDVKM. The V gene lost 3 bases and the J gene lost 2 bases, with 5 bases spanning the gap. CDR3 in amino acids: CASSLITYEQYF. The DNA for the CDR3 is TGTGCCAGCAGTTTGATCACCTACGAGCAGTACTTC.

The genes are TRBV5-6 and TRBJ2-1; D may be TRBD2 (6 bases). The CDR3 length is 16 residues. CDR1 and CDR2 (germline): SGHDT, YYEEEE. V gave up 7 bases and J gave up 0 bases, with 17 bases separating them. CDR3: CASRPPAGNSYNEQFF. DNA of the CDR3: TGTGCCAGCCGCCCTCCGGCGGGGAACTCCTACAATGAGCAGTTCTTC.

The chain carries TRBV4-2 and TRBJ1-1, with 7 positions matching TRBD1. This CDR3 is built from 14 residues. Germline-derived CDR1 and CDR2 are LGHNA and YNFKEQ. J lost 1 base, V lost 5 bases, and 4 bases had no gene match. CDR3 amino acids: CASSVGGPNTEAFF. Written as DNA, the CDR3 is TGTGCCAGCAGCGTAGGGGGCCCGAACACTGAAGCTTTCTTT.

The CDR3 protein is CASSLRGGNSPLHF. Here the CDR3 DNA reads TGTGCCAGCAGCTTACGGGGGGGCAATTCACCCCTCCACTTT. J is TRBJ1-6 and V is TRBV11-3; D possibly corresponds to TRBD1 (6 bases). The CDR3 has 14 amino acids. V lost 2 bases to trimming and J lost 7 bases, with 9 bases between them. Germline CDR1 is SGHNT and CDR2 is YENEEA.

The chain recombines TRBV10-3 with TRBJ1-1; 7 nucleotides match TRBD1. The ends lost 6 bases at V and 5 bases at J; junction bases unmatched: 3. The CDR3 is made up of 12 amino acids. Germline values: CDR1 ENHRY, CDR2 SYGVKD. CDR3 bases: TGTGCCATCAGCCAGGGGGGGACTGAAGCTTTCTTT. Translation gives CAISQGGTEAFF.

A single count supports this clone. This chain uses TRBV19 with TRBJ1-2, with 8 positions matching TRBD1. Germline CDR1 is LNHDA and CDR2 is SQIVND (reference sequence). V lost 6 bases and J lost 7; bases outside the gene matches: 13. The CDR3 extends over 15 amino acids. The CDR3 bases are TGTGCCAGTAGCCCCCTCGGACAGGGTATTGTTGGCTACACCTTC. Its translation: CASSPLGQGIVGYTF.

V is TRBV3-1 (or the pseudogene TRBV3-2) and J is TRBJ1-5; D remains unclear. There are 14 residues in the CDR3. Trimming removed 0 bases from V and 2 bases from J, with 5 bases in between. The V gene's germline CDR1 is LGHDT and CDR2 YNNKEL (reference sequence). The CDR3 spells CASSQDSGNQPQHF. CDR3 nucleotides: TGTGCCAGCAGCCAAGATAGTGGCAATCAGCCCCAGCATTTT.

A word on this clone: Other nucleotide sequences from this sample produce the same CDR3. This chain joins TRBV3-1 (or the pseudogene TRBV3-2) and TRBJ1-1; D call uncertain. This CDR3 has 12 amino acids. In germline, CDR1 is LGHDT, CDR2 YNNKEL (reference sequence). Between the trimmed V and J ends, which lost 1 base and 8 bases, there was a span of 8 bases. In DNA form, the CDR3 reads TGTGCCAGCAGCCAAGGTCCCTCCGAAGCTTTCTTT. Protein product: CASSQGPSEAFF.

The chain joins TRBV6-2 or TRBV6-3 to TRBJ1-5; D unclear. Deletions cut 7 bases from V and 3 bases from J, with 19 bases between. Germline CDR1 reads MNHEY; CDR2 reads SVGEGT. This CDR3 spans 16 amino acids. Written as DNA, the CDR3 is TGTGCCAGCACCCCATTGGGTGGACGTTACAATCAGCCCCAGCATTTT. Encoded protein: CASTPLGGRYNQPQHF.

The chain employs TRBV19 and TRBJ1-1, with TRBD1 matching 7 bases. Trimming took 4 bases from V and 7 from J; bases not matched to a gene: 12. The CDR3 loop spans 15 amino acids. CDR1 is LNHDA and CDR2 is SQIVND in the germline V gene (reference sequence). The CDR3 region is CASSNWDSPTFEAFF. The CDR3 nucleotides read TGTGCCAGTAGTAATTGGGACAGCCCGACCTTTGAAGCTTTCTTT.

The gene calls are TRBV7-8 and TRBJ1-2; D not certain. V lost 5 bases, J lost 4 bases, and 14 bases lay in between. Germline V gene sequence: CDR1 SGHVS, CDR2 FQNEAQ. CDR3 size: 14 residues. CDR3 region: CASSQAWQPYGYTF. CDR3 coding DNA: TGTGCCAGCAGCCAGGCGTGGCAGCCCTATGGCTACACCTTC.

This rearrangement joins TRBV11-2 to TRBJ1-1; D possibly corresponds to TRBD1 (5 bases). Germline assignment: CDR1 SGHAT and CDR2 FQNNGV. The CDR3 spans 15 residues. Trimming left V 0 bases short and J 0 bases short, with 8 bases between. Here the CDR3 reads CASSLEATVNTEAFF. Here the CDR3 DNA reads TGTGCCAGCAGCTTAGAGGCGACAGTGAACACTGAAGCTTTCTTT.

The CDR3 sequence is CASSLADTQYF. CDR3 nucleotides: TGTGCCAGCAGTTTGGCGGATACGCAGTATTTT. This rearrangement joins TRBV12-3 or TRBV12-4 to TRBJ2-3; D is undetermined. The CDR3 runs to 11 residues. V was shortened by 3 bases and J by 6 bases, with 4 bases between the two germline ends.

This clone was counted only a few times. The chain employs TRBV5-8 and TRBJ1-3; D not resolved. Germline CDR1 and CDR2: SGHTS and YDEGEE. V shed 4 bases and J shed 2 bases, with 10 bases lying between them. The CDR3 has 14 amino acids. CDR3 sequence (DNA): TGTGCCAGCAGCCAACTTACTACTGGAAACACCATATATTTT. Its translation is CASSQLTTGNTIYF.

The V and J genes are TRBV4-1 and TRBJ1-4; 9 bases match TRBD1. From germline, CDR1 is MGHRA and CDR2 YSYEKL. V gave up 1 base and J gave up 8 bases; unmatched junction bases: 8. The CDR3 is 16 residues long. The CDR3, as DNA: TGCGCCAGCAGCCAAGTCCGGACAGGGGAGGACGAAAAACTGTTTTTT. This sequence encodes CASSQVRTGEDEKLFF.

The V gene is TRBV10-1, the J gene TRBJ2-7; D remains unclear. V lost 4 bases, J lost 7 bases, and 20 bases lay in between. The CDR3 has 15 residues. In germline, CDR1 is WNHNN, CDR2 SYGVQD (reference sequence). This chain's CDR3 is CASSVFGEPAREQYF. For the CDR3, the DNA is TGCGCCAGCAGTGTGTTTGGAGAGCCCGCTCGGGAGCAGTACTTC.

This chain joins TRBV18 and TRBJ1-3, with 8 nucleotides matching TRBD1. In germline, CDR1 is KGHSH, CDR2 LQKENI. The CDR3 spans 15 residues. The junction had 4 bases not matched to a gene; V was cut back by 3 bases and J by 3 bases. The CDR3: CASSPFDRGGNTIYF. The CDR3 nucleotides read TGTGCCAGCTCACCTTTCGACAGGGGTGGAAACACCATATATTTT.

V and J are TRBV27 and TRBJ2-1; no definite D call. V lost 0 bases to trimming and J lost 0 bases, with 6 bases between them. CDR3 length: 15 amino acids. CDR1 and CDR2 from the germline V gene are MNHEY and SMNVEV (reference sequence). The CDR3 DNA reads TGTGCCAGCAGTTTATCGACGGGCTCCTACAATGAGCAGTTCTTC. It specifies CASSLSTGSYNEQFF.